This TCR beta chain was sequenced during a study of T-cell memory formation after mild COVID-19. Overall study findings and caveats: Second-wave clones that peaked on day 37 lacked confirmed SARS-CoV-2 specificity. Some SARS-CoV-2-responding clones were already detected in memory before infection.

V shed 3 bases and J 3 bases; nucleotides not matched to a gene: 5. Looked up from germline, CDR1 is SGHRS and CDR2 is YFSETQ. The CDR3 runs 15 residues. Each CDR3 protein is one row after TCRdb ran MiXCR on the 5' RACE reads. The sample carries approximately 410,000 distinct CDR3 sequences, 23% recorded once. This clonotype has a handful of counts. Its target is not known. The chain couples TRBV5-1 to TRBJ2-2; TRBD1 matches at 7 bases. Sequenced input: PBMCs or a T cell subset sorted from them (not recorded which). The receptor comes from an adult woman who had mild COVID-19 (a few samples of this study predate the infection). Cell type and time point are not known. CDR3 in amino acids: CASSSDRADTGELFF. The CDR3 DNA follows: TGCGCCAGCAGCTCAGACAGGGCCGACACCGGGGAGCTGTTTTTT. Drawing the rest from reference TRBV5-1 and TRBJ2-2, the complete variable domain is KAGVTQTPRYLIKTRGQQVTLSCSPISGHRSVSWYQQTPGQGLQFLFEYFSETQRNKGNFPGRFSGRQFSNSRSEMNVSTLELGDSALYLCASSSDRADTGELFFGEGSRLTVL.